This entry lists 8 T cell receptor beta chains sequenced from one sample in a study of blood T cell repertoires in COVID-19. Profiled with immunoSEQ multiplex PCR; TCRdb holds only in-frame clones, not every one. Among approximately 180,000 clones listed, 85% were seen once. The sequencing input was peripheral blood. The receptors stem from a person aged 65 to 85 with COVID-19, enrolled during active disease.

The genes are TRBV7-9 and TRBJ2-2, with 9 bases fitting TRBD1. Germline CDR1 and CDR2: SEHNR and FQNEAQ (reference sequence). The V segment lost 5 bases and the J segment 3 bases; nucleotides outside the gene matches: 7. The CDR3 covers 16 residues. The CDR3, as DNA: TGTGCCAGCAGCCGGCGGACAGGGGCCGACACCGGGGAGCTGTTTTTT. This sequence encodes CASSRRTGADTGELFF.

V and J are TRBV6-2 or TRBV6-3 and TRBJ1-5, with D perhaps matching TRBD1 (6 bases). Trimming took 4 bases from V and 2 from J, leaving 15 bases between them. The germline V gene has CDR1 MNHEY and CDR2 SVGEGT. The CDR3 sequence is 16 residues long. The CDR3 sequence: CASSSKTGPGNQPQHF. Here the CDR3 DNA reads TGTGCCAGCAGTTCCAAAACAGGGCCGGGCAATCAGCCCCAGCATTTT.

The chain has TRBV19 and TRBJ2-7; TRBD1 agrees at 10 bases. The CDR3 runs 15 residues. V lost 7 bases to trimming and J lost 2 bases; unmatched junction nucleotides: 8. Germline CDR1 is LNHDA and CDR2 is SQIVND (reference sequence). CDR3 protein: CASKIGTGEAYEQYF. The CDR3 DNA reads as TGTGCCAGTAAGATAGGGACAGGGGAGGCCTACGAGCAGTACTTC.

The chain links TRBV5-8 to TRBJ1-2; no firm D call. The V and J ends lost 1 base and 6 bases respectively, with 7 bases between them. CDR3 size: 12 residues. Per germline, CDR1 SGHTS and CDR2 YDEGEE. CDR3 protein: CASSLFRDGYTF. The CDR3 nucleotides are TGTGCCAGCAGCTTGTTTCGGGATGGCTACACCTTC.

The gene calls are TRBV11-2 and TRBJ1-6; D is unclear. The CDR3 is 14 amino acids. The germline V gene encodes CDR1 SGHAT and CDR2 FQNNGV. Trimming removed 0 bases from V and 7 bases from J, with 7 bases in between. The CDR3 bases are TGTGCCAGCAGCTTAGATCCACAGAATTCACCCCTCCACTTT. Amino acid sequence: CASSLDPQNSPLHF.

V is TRBV7-3 and J is TRBJ2-3; maybe TRBD2 (6 bases). In germline, CDR1 is SGHTA, CDR2 FQGTGA. Trimming removed 5 bases from V and 6 bases from J, with 12 bases in between. The CDR3 consists of 13 residues. The CDR3 DNA follows: TGTGCCAGCAGCACCGCGGGGTCTGATACGCAGTATTTT. Its protein product is CASSTAGSDTQYF.

The CDR3 reads CASRGQGGSPLHF. DNA for the CDR3: TGTGCCAGCAGGGGACAGGGTGGTTCACCCCTCCACTTT. The chain combines TRBV5-6 with TRBJ1-6, with 9 bases fitting TRBD1. V was clipped by 5 bases and J by 9 bases; unmatched bases: 3. Per the germline V gene, CDR1 is SGHDT and CDR2 is YYEEEE. The CDR3 totals 13 residues.

The chain links TRBV4-3 to TRBJ1-2, with 7 nucleotides matching TRBD1. CDR3 length equals 15 residues. Trimming removed 0 bases from V and 6 bases from J; junction bases left unmatched: 7. CDR1 LGHNA and CDR2 YSLEER come from the germline V gene. DNA for the CDR3: TGCGCCAGCAGCCAAGATCAGAGACAGGGCGATGGCTACACCTTC. The encoded protein is CASSQDQRQGDGYTF.